Presented here are 15 T cell receptor beta chains from one specimen sequenced in a study of neurological immune-mediated disorders (dated by TCRdb to between 2017 and 2020). What this sample's time point label stands for: longitudinal time-point 3. Receptor libraries were prepared by 5' RACE. Instrument used: Illumina HiSeq 2500. The public sequencing data were trimmed at Q25 with fastp and processed into clonotypes with MiXCR by TCRdb, which kept only in-frame beta chains. When rows share a CDR3 protein, they turn into one entry using the most common DNA and genes. The sample data list more than 50,000 distinct CDR3 sequences, and more than 7% of these were observed just once. Under 2.5% of the sample is held by the ten biggest clonotypes. Sequenced input: PBMCs. All receptors derive from a woman between 40 and 50 years old in good health.

This clonotype was picked up many times. This rearrangement joins TRBV20-1 to TRBJ2-7, with TRBD1 as a possible D gene (5 bases). Germline V gene data show CDR1 as DFQATT and CDR2 as SNEGSKA (reference sequence). Trimming stripped 0 bases from V and 2 bases from J, with 11 bases between. CDR3 length: 14 residues. The CDR3 protein is CSARDRTGAYEQYF. The CDR3 nucleotides read TGCAGTGCTAGAGATAGAACAGGAGCCTACGAGCAGTACTTC.

This clonotype was seen many times. This chain uses TRBV6-4 with TRBJ1-2; 7 positions agree with TRBD1. Trimming at V came to 6 bases and at J to 7 bases, leaving 2 bases not matched to a gene. CDR1 and CDR2 from the germline V gene are MRHNA and SNTAGT. This CDR3 has 11 amino acids. The CDR3 loop is CASRGGGGYTF. CDR3 DNA sequence: TGTGCCAGCAGAGGGGGCGGTGGCTACACCTTC.

This clonotype was recorded many times. V is TRBV20-1 and J is TRBJ2-1; 8 positions match TRBD2. Germline CDR1 and CDR2: DFQATT and SNEGSKA (reference sequence). The CDR3 has 14 residues. The J segment lost 6 bases and the V segment lost 5 bases, leaving 9 bases of the junction unmatched. CDR3 region: CSAAGGVPANEQFF. DNA for the CDR3: TGCAGTGCTGCCGGGGGGGTTCCGGCCAATGAGCAGTTCTTC.

This clonotype has ten or more counts. CDR3 bases: TGCAGCGTTGGTGGGGTTGGGCAGCCCCAGCATTTT. It encodes CSVGGVGQPQHF. The chain joins TRBV29-1 to TRBJ1-5, with unresolved D. The CDR3 consists of 12 residues. V was trimmed by 4 bases and J by 7 bases, leaving 11 bases between them. The germline CDR1 and CDR2 sequences are SQVTM and ANQGSEA.

V is TRBV11-2 and J is TRBJ1-1; no clear D. V shed 0 bases and J shed 1 base, with 9 bases lying between them. CDR1 is SGHAT and CDR2 is FQNNGV in the germline V gene. The CDR3 consists of 15 residues. CDR3 residues: CASSLDWAANTEAFF. The CDR3 nucleotides are TGTGCCAGCAGCTTAGATTGGGCAGCGAACACTGAAGCTTTCTTT. Using reference TRBV11-2 and TRBJ1-1 for the parts outside the CDR3, the full variable domain is EAGVAQSPRYKIIEKRQSVAFWCNPISGHATLYWYQQILGQGPKLLIQFQNNGVVDDSQLPKDRFSAERLKGVDSTLKIQPAKLEDSAVYLCASSLDWAANTEAFFGQGTRLTVV.

The table lists this clonotype with many counts. The rearrangement links TRBV6-2 or TRBV6-3 to TRBJ2-2, with 9 bases that match TRBD2. V gave up 0 bases and J gave up 0 bases; unmatched junction bases: 2. CDR3 size: 17 residues. Looked up from germline, CDR1 is MNHEY and CDR2 is SVGEGT. The CDR3 protein is CASSYSRTSANTGELFF. CDR3 sequence (DNA): TGTGCCAGCAGTTACTCGCGGACTAGCGCGAACACCGGGGAGCTGTTTTTT.

This clonotype was detected many times. This chain joins TRBV27 and TRBJ1-2; D uncertain. Germline CDR1 MNHEY, CDR2 SMNVEV (reference sequence). The CDR3 has 16 amino acids. Deletions cut 3 bases from V and 0 bases from J, with 14 bases between. CDR3 coding DNA: TGTGCCAGCAGTTTCAGACCCGATCCGGCTAACTATGGCTACACCTTC. Translated: CASSFRPDPANYGYTF.

This clonotype came up a few times. The gene calls are TRBV7-2 and TRBJ2-3, with 8 positions matching TRBD2. V was clipped by 3 bases and J by 3 bases; unmatched bases: 8. Germline-derived CDR1 and CDR2 are SGHTA and FQGNSA. The CDR3 extends over 16 amino acids. Here the CDR3 reads CASSFWTGGVTDTQYF. The DNA for the CDR3 is TGTGCCAGCAGCTTTTGGACGGGAGGGGTGACAGATACGCAGTATTTT.

This clonotype was detected many times. The chain joins TRBV7-2 to TRBJ2-2, with 11 nucleotides matching TRBD2. CDR1 is SGHTA and CDR2 is FQGNSA in the germline V gene. This CDR3 region has 17 residues. The V and J ends lost 5 bases and 6 bases, in that order; junction bases with no gene match: 11. The CDR3 region is CASSARTSGLRSGELFF. In DNA form, the CDR3 reads TGTGCCAGCAGCGCCCGGACTAGCGGGCTTCGGTCCGGGGAGCTGTTTTTT.

This clonotype was found many times. The chain combines TRBV5-1 with TRBJ2-1; 7 bases are shared with TRBD2. The CDR3 runs to 16 residues. Germline V CDR1 and CDR2: SGHRS, YFSETQ. V shed 4 bases and J 9 bases; nucleotides not matched to a gene: 16. The CDR3 DNA reads TGCGCCAGCAGCCCGGAAAAAGCGGGGAGGACGAGTGAGCAGTTCTTC. Translation: CASSPEKAGRTSEQFF. Using reference TRBV5-1 and TRBJ2-1 for the parts outside the CDR3, the full variable domain is KAGVTQTPRYLIKTRGQQVTLSCSPISGHRSVSWYQQTPGQGLQFLFEYFSETQRNKGNFPGRFSGRQFSNSRSEMNVSTLELGDSALYLCASSPEKAGRTSEQFFGPGTRLTVL.

This clonotype was picked up many times. This CDR3 reads CASSLGRQGSYNEQFF. CDR3 in DNA: TGCGCCAGCAGCTTGGGGCGCCAGGGCTCCTACAATGAGCAGTTCTTC. The J gene is TRBJ2-1, the V gene TRBV5-1; the D gene is possibly TRBD1 (5 bases). Germline V gene data show CDR1 as SGHRS and CDR2 as YFSETQ. The CDR3 loop spans 16 amino acids. Deletions cut 0 bases from V and 0 bases from J, with 10 bases between.

This clonotype has a count of ten or more. The rearrangement joins TRBV11-2 to TRBJ2-2, with 9 bases identical to TRBD2. CDR3 length: 14 residues. Per the germline V gene, CDR1 is SGHAT and CDR2 is FQNNGV. The trim removed 3 bases at V and 9 bases at J, leaving 5 bases unmatched. CDR3 region: CASSFRSGGRELFF. The DNA for the CDR3 is TGTGCCAGCAGCTTTAGAAGCGGGGGGCGGGAGCTGTTTTTT.

V usage is TRBV5-1 and J usage is TRBJ2-3; 13 bases are a match to TRBD2. Germline V gives CDR1 SGHRS, CDR2 YFSETQ. V was pared by 4 bases and J by 3 bases, with 11 bases of the junction left unmatched. The CDR3 has 18 amino acids. This CDR3 reads CASSPSYRTSGSTDTQYF. The CDR3 coding sequence is TGCGCCAGCAGCCCGTCATACCGGACTAGCGGGAGTACAGATACGCAGTATTTT.

This clonotype has ten or more counts. The chain is built from TRBV29-1 and TRBJ2-5, with 7 bases aligning to TRBD1. J lost 5 bases, V lost 7 bases, and 7 bases had no gene match. The CDR3 consists of 12 residues. Germline assignment: CDR1 SQVTM and CDR2 ANQGSEA. CDR3 sequence: CSAATGLETQYF. The CDR3 DNA reads as TGCAGCGCCGCGACAGGGCTGGAGACCCAGTACTTC.

This clonotype was seen at least ten times. This chain connects TRBV5-1 to TRBJ1-1; 8 bases are a match to TRBD1. CDR1 and CDR2 (germline): SGHRS, YFSETQ. J gave up 6 bases and V 0 bases, and 4 bases lay outside the gene matches. The CDR3 contains 14 residues. The CDR3 spells CASSLDDRGPEAFF. DNA for the CDR3: TGCGCCAGCAGCTTGGACGACAGGGGACCTGAAGCTTTCTTT.